One sample yielded the 4 T cell receptor beta chains listed below, sequenced in a study of blood T cell repertoires in COVID-19. Method: immunoSEQ multiplex PCR; TCRdb's copy keeps in-frame clones and lacks some. The sample shows about 210,000 clones, 85% of them seen only once. The sample comprised peripheral blood. These receptors all come from a man aged 60-69 years with COVID-19, enrolled during active disease.

The V gene is TRBV7-9, the J gene TRBJ2-7; possibly TRBD2 for D (5 bases). The CDR3 sequence is 15 residues long. V was clipped by 5 bases and J by 2 bases, with 16 bases between them. Germline values: CDR1 SEHNR, CDR2 FQNEAQ (reference sequence). This CDR3 is CASSPLTGAAYEQYF. Here the CDR3 DNA reads TGTGCCAGCAGCCCCCTGACCGGAGCGGCCTACGAGCAGTACTTC.

This chain connects TRBV5-1 to TRBJ1-2; 8 nucleotides align to TRBD1. The CDR3 runs 15 residues. The ends lost 6 bases at V and 2 bases at J; junction bases unmatched: 9. Germline V CDR1 and CDR2: SGHRS, YFSETQ. The CDR3 nucleotides are TGCGCCAGCACCCCCGGGACAGGAGGGAACTATGGCTACACCTTC. This encodes CASTPGTGGNYGYTF.

V is TRBV6-6 and J is TRBJ2-7, with D perhaps matching TRBD1 (6 bases). From germline, CDR1 is MNHNY and CDR2 SVGAGI (reference sequence). This CDR3 has 18 residues. V lost 5 bases to trimming and J lost 3 bases, with 26 bases between them. CDR3 coding DNA: TGTGCCAGCAGTCCTGTTCCTCCGATGGGGACATACCACTACGAGCAGTACTTC. Encoded protein: CASSPVPPMGTYHYEQYF.

In this sample, this clone turned up a few times. The V and J genes are TRBV5-4 and TRBJ1-1; D perhaps matches TRBD1 (5 bases). Looked up from germline, CDR1 is SGHNT and CDR2 is YYREEE (reference sequence). V shed 0 bases and J shed 10 bases, with 16 bases lying between them. The length of the CDR3 is 14 residues. This chain's CDR3 is CASSLAGTRGVAFF. CDR3 sequence (DNA): TGTGCCAGCAGCTTGGCCGGCACCCGGGGGGTAGCTTTCTTT.